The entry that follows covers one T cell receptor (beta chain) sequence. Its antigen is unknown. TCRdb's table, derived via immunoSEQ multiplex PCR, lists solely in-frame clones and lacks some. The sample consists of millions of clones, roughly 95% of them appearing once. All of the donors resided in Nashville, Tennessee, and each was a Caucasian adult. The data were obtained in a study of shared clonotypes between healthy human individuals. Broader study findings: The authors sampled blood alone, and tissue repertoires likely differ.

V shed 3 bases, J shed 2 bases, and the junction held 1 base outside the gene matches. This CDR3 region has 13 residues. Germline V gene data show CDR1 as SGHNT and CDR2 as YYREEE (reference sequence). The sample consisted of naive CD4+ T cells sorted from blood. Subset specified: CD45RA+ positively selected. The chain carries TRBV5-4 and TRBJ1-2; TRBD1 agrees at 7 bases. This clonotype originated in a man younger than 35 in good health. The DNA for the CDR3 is TGTGCCAGCAGCTGGGGACAGAACTATGGCTACACCTTC. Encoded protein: CASSWGQNYGYTF.